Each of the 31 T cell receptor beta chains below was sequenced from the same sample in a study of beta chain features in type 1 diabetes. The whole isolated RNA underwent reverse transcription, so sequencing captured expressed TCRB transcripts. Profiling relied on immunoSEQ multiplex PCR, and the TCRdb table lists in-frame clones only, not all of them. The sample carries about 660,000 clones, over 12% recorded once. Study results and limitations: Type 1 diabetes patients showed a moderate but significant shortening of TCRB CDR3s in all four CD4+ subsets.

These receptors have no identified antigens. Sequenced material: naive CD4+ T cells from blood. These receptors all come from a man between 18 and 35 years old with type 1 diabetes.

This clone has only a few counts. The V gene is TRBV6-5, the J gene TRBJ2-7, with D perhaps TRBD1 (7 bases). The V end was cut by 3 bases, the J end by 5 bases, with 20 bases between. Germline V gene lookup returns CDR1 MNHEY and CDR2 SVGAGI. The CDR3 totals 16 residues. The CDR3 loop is CASSYSGTAGPHEQYF. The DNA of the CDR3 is TGTGCCAGCAGTTATTCTGGGACAGCGGGCCCCCACGAGCAGTACTTC.

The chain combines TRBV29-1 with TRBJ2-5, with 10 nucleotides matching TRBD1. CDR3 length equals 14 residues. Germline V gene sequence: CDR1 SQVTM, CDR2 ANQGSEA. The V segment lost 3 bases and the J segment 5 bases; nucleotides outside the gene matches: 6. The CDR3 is CSVDKTGGMETQYF. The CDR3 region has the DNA TGCAGCGTTGACAAGACAGGGGGCATGGAGACCCAGTACTTC.

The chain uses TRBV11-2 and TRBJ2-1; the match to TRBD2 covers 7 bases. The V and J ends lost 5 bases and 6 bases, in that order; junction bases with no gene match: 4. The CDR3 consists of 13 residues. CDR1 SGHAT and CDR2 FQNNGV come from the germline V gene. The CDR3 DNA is TGTGCCAGCAGCCCGGGACTATCCAATGAGCAGTTCTTC. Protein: CASSPGLSNEQFF.

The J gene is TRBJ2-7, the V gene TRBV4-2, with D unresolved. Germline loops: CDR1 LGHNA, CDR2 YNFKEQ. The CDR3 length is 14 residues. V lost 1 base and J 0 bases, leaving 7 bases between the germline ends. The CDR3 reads CASSQVSVSYEQYF. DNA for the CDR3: TGTGCCAGCAGCCAAGTATCCGTCTCCTACGAGCAGTACTTC.

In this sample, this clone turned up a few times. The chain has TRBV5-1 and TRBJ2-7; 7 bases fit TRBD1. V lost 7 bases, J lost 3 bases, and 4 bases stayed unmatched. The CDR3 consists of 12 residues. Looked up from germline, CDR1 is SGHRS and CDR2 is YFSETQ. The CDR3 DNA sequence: TGCGCCAGCCGGGACAGAGGCTACGAGCAGTACTTC. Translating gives CASRDRGYEQYF. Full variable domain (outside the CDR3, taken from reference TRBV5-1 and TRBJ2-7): KAGVTQTPRYLIKTRGQQVTLSCSPISGHRSVSWYQQTPGQGLQFLFEYFSETQRNKGNFPGRFSGRQFSNSRSEMNVSTLELGDSALYLCASRDRGYEQYFGPGTRLTVT.

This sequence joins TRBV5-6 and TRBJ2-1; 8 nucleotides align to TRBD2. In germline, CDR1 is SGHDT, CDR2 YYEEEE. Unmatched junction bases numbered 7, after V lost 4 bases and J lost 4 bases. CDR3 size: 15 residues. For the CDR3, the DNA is TGTGCCAGCAGCCCGCTAGCGGGTCTATACAATGAGCAGTTCTTC. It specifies CASSPLAGLYNEQFF. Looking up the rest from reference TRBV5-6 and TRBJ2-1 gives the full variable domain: DAGVTQSPTHLIKTRGQQVTLRCSPKSGHDTVSWYQQALGQGPQFIFQYYEEEERQRGNFPDRFSGHQFPNYSSELNVNALLLGDSALYLCASSPLAGLYNEQFFGPGTRLTVL.

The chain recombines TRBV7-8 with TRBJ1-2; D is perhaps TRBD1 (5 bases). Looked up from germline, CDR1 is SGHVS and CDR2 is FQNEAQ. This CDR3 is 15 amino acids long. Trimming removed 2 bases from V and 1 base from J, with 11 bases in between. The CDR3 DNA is TGTGCCAGCAGCTTAAGGGGAGGAGATAACTATGGCTACACCTTC. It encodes CASSLRGGDNYGYTF. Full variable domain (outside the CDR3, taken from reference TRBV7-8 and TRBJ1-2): GAGVSQSPRYKVAKRGQDVALRCDPISGHVSLFWYQQALGQGPEFLTYFQNEAQLDKSGLPSDRFFAERPEGSVSTLKIQRTQQEDSAVYLCASSLRGGDNYGYTFGSGTRLTVV.

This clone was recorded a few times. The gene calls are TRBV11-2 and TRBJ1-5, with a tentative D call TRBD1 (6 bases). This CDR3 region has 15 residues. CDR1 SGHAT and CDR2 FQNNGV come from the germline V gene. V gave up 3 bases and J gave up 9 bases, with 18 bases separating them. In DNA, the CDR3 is TGTGCCAGCAGCTTGACACACAGGGCTGAGTTGCCCCAGCATTTT. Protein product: CASSLTHRAELPQHF.

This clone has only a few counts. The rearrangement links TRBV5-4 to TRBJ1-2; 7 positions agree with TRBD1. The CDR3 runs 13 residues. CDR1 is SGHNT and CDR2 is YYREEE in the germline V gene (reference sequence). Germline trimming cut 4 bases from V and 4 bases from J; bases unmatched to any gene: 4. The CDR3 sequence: CASSPGQSYGYTF. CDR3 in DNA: TGTGCCAGCAGCCCGGGACAGAGCTATGGCTACACCTTC.

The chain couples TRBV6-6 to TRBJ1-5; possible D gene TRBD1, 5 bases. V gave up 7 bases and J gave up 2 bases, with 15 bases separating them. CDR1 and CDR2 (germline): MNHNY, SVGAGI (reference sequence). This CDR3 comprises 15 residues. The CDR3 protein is CASTMRREGNQPQHF. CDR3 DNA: TGTGCCAGCACCATGCGCAGGGAGGGCAATCAGCCCCAGCATTTT.

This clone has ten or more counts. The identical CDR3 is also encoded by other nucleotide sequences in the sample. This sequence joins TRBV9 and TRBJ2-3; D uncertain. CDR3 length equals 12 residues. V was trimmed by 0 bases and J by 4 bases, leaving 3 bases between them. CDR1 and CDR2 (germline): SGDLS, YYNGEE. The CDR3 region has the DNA TGTGCCAGCAGCGTAGGAGCAGATACGCAGTATTTT. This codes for CASSVGADTQYF.

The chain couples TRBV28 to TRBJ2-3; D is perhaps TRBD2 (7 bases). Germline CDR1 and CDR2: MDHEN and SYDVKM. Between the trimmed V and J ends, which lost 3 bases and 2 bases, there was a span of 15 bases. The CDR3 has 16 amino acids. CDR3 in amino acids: CASSLWGREFTDTQYF. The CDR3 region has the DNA TGTGCCAGCAGTTTGTGGGGGCGGGAGTTCACAGATACGCAGTATTTT.

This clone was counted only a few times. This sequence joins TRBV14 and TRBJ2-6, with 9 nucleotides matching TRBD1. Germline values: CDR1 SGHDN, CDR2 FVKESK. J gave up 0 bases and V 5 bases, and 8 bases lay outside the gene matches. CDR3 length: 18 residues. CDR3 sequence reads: CASSEFTGGISGANVLTF. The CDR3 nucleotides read TGTGCCAGCAGCGAATTTACAGGGGGCATCTCTGGGGCCAACGTCCTGACTTTC.

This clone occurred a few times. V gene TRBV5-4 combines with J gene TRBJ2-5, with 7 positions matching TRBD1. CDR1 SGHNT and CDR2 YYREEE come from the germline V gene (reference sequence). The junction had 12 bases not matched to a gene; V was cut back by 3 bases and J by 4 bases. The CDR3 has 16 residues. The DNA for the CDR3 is TGTGCCAGCAGCTCGGGACAGACTCCGCATATAGAGACCCAGTACTTC. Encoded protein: CASSSGQTPHIETQYF.

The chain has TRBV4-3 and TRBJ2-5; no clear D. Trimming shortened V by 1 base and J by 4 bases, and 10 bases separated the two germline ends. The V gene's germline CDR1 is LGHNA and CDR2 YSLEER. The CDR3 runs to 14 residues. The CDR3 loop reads CASSQASDRETQYF. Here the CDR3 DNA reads TGCGCCAGCAGCCAAGCGAGTGATAGAGAGACCCAGTACTTC.

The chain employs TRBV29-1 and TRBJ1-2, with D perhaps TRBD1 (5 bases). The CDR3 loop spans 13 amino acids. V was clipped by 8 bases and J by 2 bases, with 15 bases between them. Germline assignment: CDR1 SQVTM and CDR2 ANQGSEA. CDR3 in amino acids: CSFALGGNYGYTF. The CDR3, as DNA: TGCAGCTTCGCCCTGGGGGGAAACTATGGCTACACCTTC.

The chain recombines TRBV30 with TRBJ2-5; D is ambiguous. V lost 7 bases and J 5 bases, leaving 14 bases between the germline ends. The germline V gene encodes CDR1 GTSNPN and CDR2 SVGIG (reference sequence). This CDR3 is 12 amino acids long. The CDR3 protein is CALDVASETQYF. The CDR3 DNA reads TGTGCCTTGGATGTGGCCTCGGAGACCCAGTACTTC.

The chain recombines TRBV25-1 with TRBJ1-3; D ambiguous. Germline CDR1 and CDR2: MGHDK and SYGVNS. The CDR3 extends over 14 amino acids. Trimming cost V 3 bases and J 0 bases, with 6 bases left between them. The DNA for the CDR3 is TGTGCCAGCAGTGATGACCGCTCTGGAAACACCATATATTTT. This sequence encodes CASSDDRSGNTIYF.

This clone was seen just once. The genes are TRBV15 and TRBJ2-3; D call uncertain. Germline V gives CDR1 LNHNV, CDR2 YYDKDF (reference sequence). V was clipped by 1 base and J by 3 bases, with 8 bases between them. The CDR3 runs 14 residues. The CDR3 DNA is TGTGCCACCAGCAGAGGAAGCTGGACAGATACGCAGTATTTT. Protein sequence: CATSRGSWTDTQYF.

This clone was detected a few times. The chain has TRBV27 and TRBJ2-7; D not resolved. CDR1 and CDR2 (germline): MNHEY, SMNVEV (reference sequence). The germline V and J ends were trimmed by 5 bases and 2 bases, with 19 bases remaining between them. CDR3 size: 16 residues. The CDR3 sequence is CASSQLRASDPYEQYF. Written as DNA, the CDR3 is TGTGCCAGCAGTCAATTACGAGCGTCGGACCCCTACGAGCAGTACTTC.

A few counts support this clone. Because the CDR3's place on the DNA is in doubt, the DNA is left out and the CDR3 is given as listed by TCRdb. The CDR3 loop is CASRPPGAEKLSF. The V call is TRBV2, the J call TRBJ1-1; the table's D call, TRBD1, was not checked against the DNA. Termini included, the CDR3 measures 13 amino acids. Germline lookup yields CDR1 SNHLY and CDR2 FYNNEI.

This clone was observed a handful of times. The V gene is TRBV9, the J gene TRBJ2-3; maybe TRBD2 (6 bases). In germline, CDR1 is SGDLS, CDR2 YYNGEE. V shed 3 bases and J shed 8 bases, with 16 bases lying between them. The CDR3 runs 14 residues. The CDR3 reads CASSANFVGGTQYF. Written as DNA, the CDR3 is TGTGCCAGCAGCGCAAACTTCGTGGGAGGTACGCAGTATTTT.

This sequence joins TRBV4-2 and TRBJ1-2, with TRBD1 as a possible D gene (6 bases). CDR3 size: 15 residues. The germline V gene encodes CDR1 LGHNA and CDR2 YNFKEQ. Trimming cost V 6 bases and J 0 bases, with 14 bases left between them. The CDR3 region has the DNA TGTGCCAGCAGGGACGCGGACAGAGCTAACTATGGCTACACCTTC. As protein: CASRDADRANYGYTF.

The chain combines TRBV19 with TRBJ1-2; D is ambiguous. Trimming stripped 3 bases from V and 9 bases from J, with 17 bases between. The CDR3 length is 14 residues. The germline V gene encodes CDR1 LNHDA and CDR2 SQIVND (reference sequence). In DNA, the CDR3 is TGTGCCAGTAGTATGAGTGCTTCCCTGCGTAGCTACACCTTC. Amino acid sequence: CASSMSASLRSYTF.

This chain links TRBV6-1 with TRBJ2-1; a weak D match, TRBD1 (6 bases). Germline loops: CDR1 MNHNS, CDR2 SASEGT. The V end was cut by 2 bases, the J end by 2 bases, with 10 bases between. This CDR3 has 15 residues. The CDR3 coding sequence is TGTGCCAGCAGTGAAATACAGGGAACCTACAATGAGCAGTTCTTC. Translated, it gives CASSEIQGTYNEQFF.

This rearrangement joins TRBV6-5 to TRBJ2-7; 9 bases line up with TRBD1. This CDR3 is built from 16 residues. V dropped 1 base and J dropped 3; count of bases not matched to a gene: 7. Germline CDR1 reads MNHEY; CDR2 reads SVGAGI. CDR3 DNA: TGTGCCAGCAGTTACTGGCGGGGACAGGGAATCTACGAGCAGTACTTC. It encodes CASSYWRGQGIYEQYF.

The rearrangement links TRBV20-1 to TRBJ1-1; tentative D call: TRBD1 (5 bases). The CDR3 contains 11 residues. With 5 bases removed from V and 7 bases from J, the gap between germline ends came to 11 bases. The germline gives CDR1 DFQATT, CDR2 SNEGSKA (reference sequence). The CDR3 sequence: CSAGRQFEAFF. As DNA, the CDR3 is TGCAGTGCTGGGAGACAGTTTGAAGCTTTCTTT.

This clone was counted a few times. The CDR3 coding sequence is TGTGCCAGCAGCCCCCCCGGACAGGGTGCTATAGCCAAAAACATTCAGTACTTC. Protein: CASSPPGQGAIAKNIQYF. The gene calls are TRBV7-2 and TRBJ2-4; 8 bases match TRBD1. J lost 0 bases, V lost 5 bases, and 12 bases had no gene match. This CDR3 region has 18 residues. From germline, CDR1 is SGHTA and CDR2 FQGNSA.

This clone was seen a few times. The CDR3 DNA reads TGTGCCAGCAGCGGGGACAGGGGTAGGGGTTGGACTGAAGCTTTCTTT. Translation gives CASSGDRGRGWTEAFF. The J gene is TRBJ1-1, the V gene TRBV9, with TRBD1 matching over 10 bases. With 3 bases clipped from V and 5 bases from J, the junction kept 10 bases outside the gene matches. Germline lookup yields CDR1 SGDLS and CDR2 YYNGEE. CDR3 length equals 16 residues.

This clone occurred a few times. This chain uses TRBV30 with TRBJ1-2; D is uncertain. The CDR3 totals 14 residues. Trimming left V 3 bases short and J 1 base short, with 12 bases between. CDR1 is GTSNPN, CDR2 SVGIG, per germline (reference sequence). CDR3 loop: CAWSAVKRNYGYTF. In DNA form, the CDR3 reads TGTGCCTGGAGCGCCGTTAAGCGTAACTATGGCTACACCTTC.

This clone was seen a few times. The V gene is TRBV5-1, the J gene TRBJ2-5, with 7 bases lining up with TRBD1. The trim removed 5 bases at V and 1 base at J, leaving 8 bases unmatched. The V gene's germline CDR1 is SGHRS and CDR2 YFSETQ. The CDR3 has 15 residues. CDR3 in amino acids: CASRLLGTAQETQYF. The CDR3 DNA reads TGCGCCAGCAGGTTGCTCGGGACAGCCCAAGAGACCCAGTACTTC.